This T cell receptor beta chain was identified in a study of cytomegalovirus exposure and HLA in healthy donors. It was with 60 Vbeta and 13 Jbeta primers that the PCR ran. Original handling: Some 9.9 million of 70 million to 80 million unique TCR beta chains were shared, per a later count. The table came from immunoSEQ multiplex PCR; TCRdb's copy has only in-frame clones and leaves some out. V and J calls plus clone size are reproduced from that table; the DNA served to infer D and trimming. The sample lists 110,000 or so clones, roughly four fifths occurring once. Findings of the study overall: Being productive about 87% or about 30% of the time was typical of most TCR beta V segments in an earlier analysis.

Trimming shortened V by 3 bases and J by 2 bases, and 14 bases separated the two germline ends. CDR3 size: 15 residues. Per germline, CDR1 SGHRS and CDR2 YFSETQ. This clone was counted between two and nine times. Its antigen is unknown. The clonotype comes from a woman aged 18-29 years in good health and CMV-seronegative. The sequencing sample was made of PBMCs. The chain combines TRBV5-1 with TRBJ2-5; the D gene is possibly TRBD1 (7 bases). DNA for the CDR3: TGCGCCAGCAGCTCCAGGCGGGGACAGCAAGAGACCCAGTACTTC. It specifies CASSSRRGQQETQYF.